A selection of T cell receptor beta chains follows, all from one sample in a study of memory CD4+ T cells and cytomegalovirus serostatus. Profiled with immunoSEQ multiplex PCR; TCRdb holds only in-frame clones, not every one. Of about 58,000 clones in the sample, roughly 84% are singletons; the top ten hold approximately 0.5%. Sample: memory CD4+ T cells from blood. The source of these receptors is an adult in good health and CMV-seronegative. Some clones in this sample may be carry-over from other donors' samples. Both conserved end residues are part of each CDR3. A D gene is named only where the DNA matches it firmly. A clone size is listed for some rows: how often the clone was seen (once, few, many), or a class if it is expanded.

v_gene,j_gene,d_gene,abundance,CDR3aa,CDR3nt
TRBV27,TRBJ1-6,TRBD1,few,CASSYRGQGSPLHF,TGTGCCAGCTCCTACAGGGGGCAAGGATCACCCCTCCACTTT
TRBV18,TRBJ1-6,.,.,CASSLSTKGFSPLHF,TGTGCCAGCTCACTATCAACCAAGGGGTTTTCACCCCTCCACTTT
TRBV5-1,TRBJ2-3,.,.,CASSPAVAASSDTQYF,TGCGCCAGCAGCCCTGCGGTGGCAGCCTCCTCAGATACGCAGTATTTT
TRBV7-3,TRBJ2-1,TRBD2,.,CASSLLAGVKNEQFF,TGTGCCAGCAGCTTACTAGCGGGAGTGAAAAATGAGCAGTTCTTC
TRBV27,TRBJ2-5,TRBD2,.,CASSLTSRETQYF,TGTGCCAGCAGTTTGACTAGCAGGGAGACCCAGTACTTC
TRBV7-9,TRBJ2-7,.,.,CASSLSGASSYEQYF,TGTGCCAGCAGCTTGTCCGGGGCTAGCTCCTACGAGCAGTACTTC
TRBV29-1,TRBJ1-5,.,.,CSVVLGRGQPQHF,TGCAGCGTTGTTCTCGGGAGGGGTCAGCCCCAGCATTTT
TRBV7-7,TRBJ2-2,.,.,CASSLGGGIGELFF,TGTGCCAGCAGCTTGGGTGGGGGCATCGGGGAGCTGTTTTTT
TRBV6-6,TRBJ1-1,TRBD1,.,CASSYSRQGGTEAFF,TGTGCCAGCAGTTACTCGAGGCAGGGGGGAACTGAAGCTTTCTTT
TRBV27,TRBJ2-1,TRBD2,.,CASSFWGGYNEQFF,TGTGCCAGCAGTTTCTGGGGAGGGTACAATGAGCAGTTCTTC
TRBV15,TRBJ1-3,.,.,CATSRDLPMRPPGNTIYF,TGTGCCACCAGCAGAGATCTCCCCATGAGACCCCCTGGAAACACCATATATTTT
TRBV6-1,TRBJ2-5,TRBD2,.,CASSISGRPQETQYF,TGTGCCAGCAGTATTAGCGGGAGGCCCCAAGAGACCCAGTACTTC
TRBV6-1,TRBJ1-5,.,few,CASTLMGNSNQPQHF,TGTGCCAGCACGCTGATGGGGAATAGCAATCAGCCCCAGCATTTT
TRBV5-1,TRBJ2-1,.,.,CASSLGTYYNEQFF,TGCGCCAGCAGCTTGGGGACTTATTACAATGAGCAGTTCTTC
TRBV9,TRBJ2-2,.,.,CASSGKGGGNTGELFF,TGTGCCAGCAGCGGAAAAGGGGGAGGGAACACCGGGGAGCTGTTTTTT
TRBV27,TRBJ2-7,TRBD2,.,CASAPLGTSNYEQYF,TGTGCCAGCGCCCCCTTAGGGACTAGCAACTACGAGCAGTACTTC
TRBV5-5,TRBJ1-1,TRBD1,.,CASNPGQGRNTEAFF,TGTGCCAGCAACCCGGGACAGGGTAGAAACACTGAAGCTTTCTTT
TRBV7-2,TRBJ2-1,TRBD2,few,CASSSLAGGINEQFF,TGTGCCAGCAGCTCGCTAGCGGGAGGGATCAATGAGCAGTTCTTC
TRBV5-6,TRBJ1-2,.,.,CASSLRGGDGYTF,TGTGCCAGCAGCTTGAGGGGGGGCGATGGCTACACCTTC
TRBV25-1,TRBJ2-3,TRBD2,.,CASSRGTSGSSDTQYF,TGTGCCAGCAGTAGAGGGACTAGCGGGAGTTCTGATACGCAGTATTTT
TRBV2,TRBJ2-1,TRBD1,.,CASSLKGTGFREQFF,TGTGCCAGCAGCTTGAAAGGGACAGGGTTTCGTGAGCAGTTCTTC
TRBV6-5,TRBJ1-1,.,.,CASRGRQAEAFF,TGTGCCAGCAGGGGAAGACAGGCTGAAGCTTTCTTT
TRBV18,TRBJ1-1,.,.,CASSSGNPNTEAFF,TGTGCCAGCTCGTCAGGTAATCCGAACACTGAAGCTTTCTTT
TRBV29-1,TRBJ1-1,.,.,CSASARANTEAFF,TGCAGCGCCTCGGCGCGGGCGAACACTGAAGCTTTCTTT
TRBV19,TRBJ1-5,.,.,CASSIGSSNQPQHF,TGTGCCAGTAGTATTGGCTCCAGCAATCAGCCCCAGCATTTT
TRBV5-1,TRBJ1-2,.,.,CASSLPPGDYTF,TGCGCCAGCAGCTTGCCCCCAGGAGACTACACCTTC
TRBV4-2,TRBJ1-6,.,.,CASSQDINSPLHF,TGTGCCAGCAGCCAAGACATCAATTCACCCCTCCACTTT
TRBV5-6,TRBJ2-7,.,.,CASSWAGTGAYEQYF,TGTGCCAGCAGCTGGGCCGGGACTGGAGCCTACGAGCAGTACTTC
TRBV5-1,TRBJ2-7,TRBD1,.,CASTPTGTGFNEQYF,TGCGCCAGCACCCCCACCGGGACAGGGTTTAACGAGCAGTACTTC